This T cell receptor (beta chain) was found in a study of CD8 T cells in Susac syndrome. Reverse transcription of about 0.45 to 1 ug RNA was carried out with random hexamers. Across 54 Vbeta and 13 Jbeta, TCR beta CDR3 was amplified with immunoSEQ multiplex PCR. One entry per CDR3 protein results from TCRdb running MiXCR on the immunoSEQ multiplex PCR reads. Of around 200,000 distinct CDR3 sequences detected, about 95% appear once; the ten largest clones hold around 0.082%. The CDR3 covers 16 residues. Germline V gene lookup returns CDR1 SNHLY and CDR2 FYNNEI. V lost 2 bases, J lost 5 bases, and 7 bases stayed unmatched.

The sample taken for sequencing was CD4+ T cells from PBMCs. The source of this sequence is a human donor with multiple sclerosis. This chain joins TRBV2 and TRBJ2-5, with 11 bases aligning to TRBD1. CDR3 DNA: TGTGCCAGCAGTGAATTCGGGACAGGGGGAGGCGAGACCCAGTACTTC. Its protein product is CASSEFGTGGGETQYF.